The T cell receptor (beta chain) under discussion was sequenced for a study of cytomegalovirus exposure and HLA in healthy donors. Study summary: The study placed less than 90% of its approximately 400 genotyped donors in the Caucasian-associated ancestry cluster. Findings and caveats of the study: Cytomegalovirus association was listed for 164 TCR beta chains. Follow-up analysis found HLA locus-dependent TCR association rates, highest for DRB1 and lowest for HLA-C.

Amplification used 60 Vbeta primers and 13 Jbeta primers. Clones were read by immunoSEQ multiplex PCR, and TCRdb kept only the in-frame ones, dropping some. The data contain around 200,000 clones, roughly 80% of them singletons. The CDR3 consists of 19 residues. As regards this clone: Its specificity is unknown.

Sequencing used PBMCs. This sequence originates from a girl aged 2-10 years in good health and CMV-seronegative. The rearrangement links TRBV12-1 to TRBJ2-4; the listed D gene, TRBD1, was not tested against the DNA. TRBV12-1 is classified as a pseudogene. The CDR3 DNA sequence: TGTGCCAGCAGCCTCCGGGACACGGGCCCCCTCTTAGGCAAAAACATTCAGTACTTC. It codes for CASSLRDTGPLLGKNIQYF.